The 22 T cell receptor beta chains in this list originate from one sample, sequenced in a study of Graves' ophthalmopathy and Graves' hyperthyroidism. Amplifying from RNA transcripts, the study obtained TCR beta CDR3 regions. HTBI primers were used in a first-round RT-PCR, which preceded a second-round multiplex PCR. A single record per CDR3 protein comes from TCRdb applying MiXCR to the multiplex PCR reads. The sample carries around 1,000,000 distinct CDR3 sequences, about 35% recorded once. Specimen: peripheral blood or thyroid tissue (not recorded which). The receptors originated from an adult man with Graves' hyperthyroidism.

The chain combines TRBV11-2 with TRBJ2-2; 11 bases match TRBD2. V was clipped by 4 bases and J by 1 base; unmatched bases: 2. CDR1 is SGHAT, CDR2 FQNNGV, per germline. This CDR3 is 16 amino acids long. The CDR3 is CASSSTSGGNTGELFF. The DNA of the CDR3 is TGTGCCAGCAGCTCAACTAGCGGGGGGAACACCGGGGAGCTGTTTTTT. Filled out from reference TRBV11-2 and TRBJ2-2, the complete variable domain reads EAGVAQSPRYKIIEKRQSVAFWCNPISGHATLYWYQQILGQGPKLLIQFQNNGVVDDSQLPKDRFSAERLKGVDSTLKIQPAKLEDSAVYLCASSSTSGGNTGELFFGEGSRLTVL.

The chain uses TRBV5-6 and TRBJ2-2; 8 bases are a match to TRBD1. Germline-derived CDR1 and CDR2 are SGHDT and YYEEEE. This CDR3 is built from 16 residues. The trim removed 4 bases at V and 6 bases at J, leaving 11 bases unmatched. The CDR3 DNA reads as TGTGCCAGCAGCGGGGGGACAGGCGGGCTTTCCGGGGAGCTGTTTTTT. Translating gives CASSGGTGGLSGELFF.

This rearrangement joins TRBV7-9 to TRBJ2-2, with 8 bases fitting TRBD2. Trimming removed 4 bases from V and 4 bases from J; junction bases left unmatched: 11. Germline loops: CDR1 SEHNR, CDR2 FQNEAQ (reference sequence). CDR3 length: 17 residues. The CDR3 loop reads CASSYLAGTGFTGELFF. The CDR3 DNA is TGTGCCAGCAGCTATCTAGCGGGTACAGGCTTCACCGGGGAGCTGTTTTTT. Supplemented by reference TRBV7-9 and TRBJ2-2, the full variable domain reads DTGVSQNPRHKITKRGQNVTFRCDPISEHNRLYWYRQTLGQGPEFLTYFQNEAQLEKSRLLSDRFSAERPKGSFSTLEIQRTEQGDSAMYLCASSYLAGTGFTGELFFGEGSRLTVL.

This clonotype was observed at least ten times. The chain joins TRBV29-1 to TRBJ1-3; D not certain. Between the trimmed V and J ends, which lost 3 bases and 0 bases, there was a span of 12 bases. Germline values: CDR1 SQVTM, CDR2 ANQGSEA. CDR3 length: 15 amino acids. The CDR3 here is CSVDISGPSGNTIYF. The CDR3 nucleotides are TGCAGCGTTGATATCTCGGGCCCCTCTGGAAACACCATATATTTT.

This clonotype has ten or more counts. A read error may account for a junction end that differs from germline. V gene TRBV7-3 combines with J gene TRBJ1-2, with a weak D call TRBD1 (5 bases). The CDR3 spans 13 residues. Germline CDR1 reads SGHTA; CDR2 reads FQGTGA. CDR3 loop: CASSLNQGEVLRF. For the CDR3, the DNA is TGTGCCAGCAGCTTAAACCAGGGCGAAGTACTACGCTTC.

Remarks on this clonotype: This may be a read error: a much more frequent sequence differs by one nucleotide. Without the conserved terminal phenylalanine or tryptophan, this CDR3 likely stems from a read error. The chain is built from TRBV24-1 and TRBJ2-7; D possibly corresponds to TRBD1 (5 bases). The CDR3 totals 14 residues. Germline-derived CDR1 and CDR2 are KGHDR and SFDVKD. The V and J ends lost 6 bases and 2 bases respectively, with 13 bases between them. The CDR3 region is CATSRADRAYEQYL. The CDR3 coding sequence is TGTGCCACCAGTAGAGCCGACAGAGCCTACGAGCAGTACCTC.

The rearrangement joins TRBV6-2 or TRBV6-3 to TRBJ2-5; possibly TRBD1 or TRBD2 for D (5 bases each). Germline V gene lookup returns CDR1 MNHEY and CDR2 SVGEGT. The CDR3 covers 16 residues. The V end was cut by 6 bases, the J end by 0 bases, with 17 bases between. CDR3 DNA sequence: TGTGCCAGCAGACCGGGACGGCTCGTCTACCAAGAGACCCAGTACTTC. This encodes CASRPGRLVYQETQYF.

This clonotype was detected a few times. The chain combines TRBV30 with TRBJ1-1; D may be TRBD1 (5 bases). This CDR3 has 13 amino acids. The germline gives CDR1 GTSNPN, CDR2 SVGIG (reference sequence). The ends were cut back, 3 bases at V and 1 base at J, with 9 bases in the middle. The CDR3 loop is CAWRGLWNTEAFF. As DNA, the CDR3 is TGTGCCTGGAGGGGGCTGTGGAACACTGAAGCTTTCTTT.

The sample holds many counts of this clonotype. This chain joins TRBV11-2 and TRBJ1-6, with TRBD1 as a possible D gene (5 bases). Germline V gives CDR1 SGHAT, CDR2 FQNNGV. This CDR3 is built from 16 residues. Trimming left V 5 bases short and J 10 bases short, with 21 bases between. CDR3 sequence: CASSPRPRGERSPLHF. The CDR3 DNA sequence: TGTGCCAGCAGCCCTCGCCCCCGGGGGGAGCGATCACCCCTCCACTTT. Full variable domain (missing parts from reference TRBV11-2 and TRBJ1-6): EAGVAQSPRYKIIEKRQSVAFWCNPISGHATLYWYQQILGQGPKLLIQFQNNGVVDDSQLPKDRFSAERLKGVDSTLKIQPAKLEDSAVYLCASSPRPRGERSPLHFGNGTRLTVT.

This chain connects TRBV6-1 to TRBJ1-1, with D hard to call. The germline V gene has CDR1 MNHNS and CDR2 SASEGT. The length of the CDR3 is 15 residues. The ends were cut back, 2 bases at V and 5 bases at J, with 15 bases in the middle. CDR3 coding DNA: TGTGCCAGCAGTGAAAGGACGGAAGGTGGGACTGAAGCTTTCTTT. This codes for CASSERTEGGTEAFF.

The chain carries TRBV6-5 and TRBJ1-3; D unresolved. The CDR3 is 14 amino acids. Trimming took 8 bases from V and 0 from J, leaving 11 bases between them. CDR1 and CDR2 (germline): MNHEY, SVGAGI. CDR3 residues: CASVDGSSGNTIYF. The CDR3 DNA is TGTGCCAGCGTGGACGGAAGCTCTGGAAACACCATATATTTT.

The rearrangement links TRBV18 to TRBJ1-1, with D unresolved. This CDR3 is built from 14 residues. Trimming stripped 3 bases from V and 6 bases from J, with 14 bases between. Germline assignment: CDR1 KGHSH and CDR2 LQKENI. The CDR3 DNA follows: TGTGCCAGCTCACCTCCCGCGCCTCGGGCTGAAGCTTTCTTT. Protein: CASSPPAPRAEAFF.

This clonotype has ten or more counts. V usage is TRBV29-1 and J usage is TRBJ1-1, with a possible D match to TRBD1 (6 bases). V lost 5 bases and J 6 bases, leaving 13 bases between the germline ends. CDR3 length equals 12 residues. Germline V gives CDR1 SQVTM, CDR2 ANQGSEA. The CDR3 is CSVLSGAAEAFF. For the CDR3, the DNA is TGCAGCGTTCTTTCAGGGGCGGCTGAAGCTTTCTTT.

The rearrangement joins TRBV7-6 to TRBJ2-3; possibly TRBD2 for D (5 bases). The CDR3 sequence is 15 residues long. V shed 0 bases and J shed 4 bases, with 11 bases lying between them. Germline CDR1 and CDR2: SGHVS and FNYEAQ. CDR3 loop: CASSLAWEPPDTQYF. As DNA, the CDR3 is TGTGCCAGCAGCTTAGCCTGGGAGCCCCCAGATACGCAGTATTTT. The full variable domain, with the rest looked up from reference TRBV7-6 and TRBJ2-3, is GAGVSQSPRYKVTKRGQDVALRCDPISGHVSLYWYRQALGQGPEFLTYFNYEAQQDKSGLPNDRFSAERPEGSISTLTIQRTEQRDSAMYRCASSLAWEPPDTQYFGPGTRLTVL.

The chain joins TRBV7-9 to TRBJ2-7; TRBD2 might be the D (6 bases). The germline V gene has CDR1 SEHNR and CDR2 FQNEAQ (reference sequence). This CDR3 is 16 amino acids long. Trimming pared 6 bases from V and 2 bases from J, leaving 20 bases between. Written as DNA, the CDR3 is TGTGCCAGCAGTCAACCCGGGAGTAGCGATCCCTACGAGCAGTACTTC. It yields the protein CASSQPGSSDPYEQYF.

This clonotype was counted at least ten times. This sequence joins TRBV9 and TRBJ1-2; possible D gene TRBD1, 6 bases. The CDR3 totals 14 residues. Germline assignment: CDR1 SGDLS and CDR2 YYNGEE. V lost 3 bases and J lost 5, with 14 bases in between. CDR3 sequence: CASSGDTEGYGYTF. The CDR3 nucleotides read TGTGCCAGCAGCGGGGACACCGAGGGTTATGGCTACACCTTC.

J is TRBJ2-7 and V is TRBV7-9, with D perhaps being TRBD1 or TRBD2 (5 bases each). V lost 4 bases and J 0 bases, leaving 10 bases between the germline ends. The CDR3 covers 14 residues. The germline CDR1 and CDR2 sequences are SEHNR and FQNEAQ (reference sequence). CDR3: CASSWDQSSYEQYF. The CDR3 DNA follows: TGTGCCAGCAGCTGGGACCAAAGCTCCTACGAGCAGTACTTC.

In this sample, this clonotype turned up many times. The chain joins TRBV29-1 to TRBJ2-7, with D unclear. Germline V gene lookup returns CDR1 SQVTM and CDR2 ANQGSEA. The CDR3 runs 11 residues. The V end was cut by 3 bases, the J end by 4 bases, with 7 bases between. CDR3 amino acids: CSVDWGYEQYF. CDR3 sequence (DNA): TGCAGCGTTGATTGGGGATACGAGCAGTACTTC.

This clonotype was counted a few times. In DNA, the CDR3 is TGTGCCAGCCGGGACCCCGGATACGAGCAGTACTTC. Protein: CASRDPGYEQYF. This chain joins TRBV24-1 and TRBJ2-7; D possibly uses TRBD1 or TRBD2 (5 bases each). This CDR3 contains 12 residues. V lost 11 bases and J 4 bases, leaving 14 bases between the germline ends. Germline CDR1 and CDR2: KGHDR and SFDVKD.

This rearrangement joins TRBV12-3 or TRBV12-4 to TRBJ2-7; D tentatively reads TRBD1 or TRBD2 (5 bases each). The CDR3 sequence is 15 residues long. Trimming took 6 bases from V and 2 from J, leaving 17 bases between them. This CDR3 is CASRTSWDGTYEQYF. The CDR3 DNA follows: TGTGCCAGCAGAACGAGTTGGGACGGTACCTACGAGCAGTACTTC.

The sample holds a few counts of this clonotype. Sequence at one end of the junction differs from germline and may be a read error. V gene TRBV14 combines with J gene TRBJ2-7; 8 bases agree with TRBD1. The CDR3 runs 14 residues. Germline V gene data show CDR1 as SGHDN and CDR2 as FVKESK. CDR3 in DNA: TGTGCCAGCAGACAAGACAGGGGTTCGGGCGAGCAGTACTTC. This translates into CASRQDRGSGEQYF.

In its sample, this clonotype was seen a few times. The chain recombines TRBV10-3 with TRBJ2-5, with a possible D match to TRBD2 (5 bases). Germline CDR1 ENHRY, CDR2 SYGVKD. Trimming left V 10 bases short and J 9 bases short, with 27 bases between. This CDR3 has 15 amino acids. CDR3 DNA: TGTGCCAGCAGATCGGGGTTCCGAACGGTTGGGGCCCAGTACTTC. Translation gives CASRSGFRTVGAQYF.